Given below is one TCR beta chain in context. Other DNA sequences in this specimen translate into the identical CDR3. These data are taken from a study of blood T cell repertoires in COVID-19. Generated by immunoSEQ multiplex PCR, the TCRdb table keeps only in-frame clones and is missing some. Of 150,000 to 200,000 clones listed, more than 75% are singletons. Between the trimmed V and J ends, which lost 5 bases and 2 bases, there was a span of 9 bases. This CDR3 has 13 residues. In germline, CDR1 is WNHNN, CDR2 SYGVQD (reference sequence). The sequenced material came from peripheral blood. The sequence was obtained from a human donor in a cohort sampled during active COVID-19. The chain couples TRBV10-1 to TRBJ1-1; D might be TRBD1 (6 bases). DNA for the CDR3: TGCGCCAGCAGTCGGACAGCAAACACTGAAGCTTTCTTT. It codes for CASSRTANTEAFF.